This TCR beta chain comes out of a study of breast tumors, draining lymph nodes, adjacent tissues. From the multiplex PCR reads, TCRdb called clonotypes with MiXCR, one entry per CDR3 protein. The sample yields fewer than 30,000 distinct CDR3 sequences, 60% to 75% seen once. Of note for this clonotype: No antigen is known for it.

Broader study findings: Findings are consistent with lymph node origin and intratumoral expansion of most tumor T cells. Luminal-like breast cancer showed significantly higher tumor–nontumor repertoire similarity than basal-like. Tumors had less TCR diversity than lymph nodes, more than nontumor tissue.

Per germline, CDR1 SNHLY and CDR2 FYNNEI. Trimming stripped 3 bases from V and 7 bases from J, with 13 bases between. The CDR3 runs to 14 residues. Sample: tumor-adjacent breast tissue. The chain has TRBV2 and TRBJ1-5; D might be TRBD1 (5 bases). The clonotype comes from a female donor with breast cancer. Some clones in this sample may be carry-over from other donors' samples. CDR3 amino acids: CASSEGTRRQPQHF. Here the CDR3 DNA reads TGTGCCAGCAGTGAGGGGACGAGGCGGCAGCCCCAGCATTTT.